This TCR beta chain comes out of a study of T cell responses to AZD1222 COVID-19 vaccine. The germline gives CDR1 MDHEN, CDR2 SYDVKM. The CDR3 loop spans 13 amino acids. V lost 5 bases to trimming and J lost 6 bases, with 13 bases between them. Whole-study results and caveats: Repertoires were collected only later (after the peak T cell response had occurred).

As for this clone: Its antigen is still unknown.

The assay was immunoSEQ multiplex PCR, and TCRdb's table has in-frame clones only and misses some. The sample includes about 120,000 clones, under 90% of them seen just once. The starting material was peripheral blood, obtained on day 0 of AZD1222 vaccination. This chain uses TRBV28 with TRBJ1-1; maybe TRBD1 (5 bases). The TCR sequence derives from an adult in good health. DNA for the CDR3: TGTGCCAGCAGTCGCGTGGGGGTAGCTGAAGCTTTCTTT. It codes for CASSRVGVAEAFF.